One sample yielded the 30 T cell receptor beta chains listed below, sequenced in a study of blood T cell repertoires in COVID-19. Repertoires were generated with immunoSEQ multiplex PCR, while TCRdb's copy carries only in-frame clones and drops some. The table has under 150,000 clones, about 80% seen once. The specimen was PBMCs or T cells enriched from blood (not recorded which). All receptors derive from a man between 40 and 49 years old with acute COVID-19.

The rearrangement uses TRBV29-1 and TRBJ2-6, with 9 positions matching TRBD1. CDR1 and CDR2 (germline): SQVTM, ANQGSEA. The V gene end was trimmed by 1 base and the J gene end by 0 bases; junction bases not matched to a gene: 10. The CDR3 is 19 residues long. In DNA, the CDR3 is TGCAGCGTTGAAGGGACAGGGGCCGTTTCAAGCTCTGGGGCCAACGTCCTGACTTTC. Translated, it gives CSVEGTGAVSSSGANVLTF.

This sequence joins TRBV2 and TRBJ1-5, with TRBD1 matching 7 bases. J lost 7 bases, V lost 6 bases, and 6 bases had no gene match. This CDR3 is 13 amino acids long. Germline-derived CDR1 and CDR2 are SNHLY and FYNNEI. CDR3 in DNA: TGTGCCAGCAGGGTATTACAGGGGCAGCCCCAGCATTTT. Residues: CASRVLQGQPQHF. Variable domain in full (rest from reference TRBV2 and TRBJ1-5): EPEVTQTPSHQVTQMGQEVILRCVPISNHLYFYWYRQILGQKVEFLVSFYNNEISEKSEIFDDQFSVERPDGSNFTLKIRSTKLEDSAMYFCASRVLQGQPQHFGDGTRLSIL.

The CDR3, as DNA: TGTGCCAGCAGGATCCAGGGTGGCTATGGCTACACCTTC. Translating it yields CASRIQGGYGYTF. V gene TRBV12-3 or TRBV12-4 combines with J gene TRBJ1-2; maybe TRBD1 (5 bases). The CDR3 sequence is 13 residues long. Trimming stripped 6 bases from V and 4 bases from J, with 12 bases between.

This sequence joins TRBV28 and TRBJ1-2, with TRBD1 identical over 7 bases. Unmatched junction bases numbered 11, after V lost 7 bases and J lost 0 bases. Per germline, CDR1 MDHEN and CDR2 SYDVKM. The CDR3 length is 16 residues. The CDR3 spells CASISPSTGSNYGYTF. CDR3 nucleotide sequence: TGTGCCAGCATTTCTCCCTCGACAGGGTCTAACTATGGCTACACCTTC.

This sequence joins TRBV3-1 (or the pseudogene TRBV3-2) and TRBJ1-5; possibly TRBD1 for D (5 bases). The CDR3 has 13 amino acids. Trimming took 5 bases from V and 7 from J, leaving 12 bases between them. Germline assignment: CDR1 LGHDT and CDR2 YNNKEL (reference sequence). The CDR3 reads CASSGGGSQPQHF. The DNA of the CDR3 is TGTGCCAGCAGCGGGGGGGGGTCCCAGCCCCAGCATTTT.

Regarding this clone: A read error may account for a junction end that differs from germline. The V and J genes are TRBV29-1 and TRBJ2-3; 9 bases map to TRBD2. The CDR3 sequence is 16 residues long. The V gene's germline CDR1 is SQVTM and CDR2 ANQGSEA. The CDR3 region has the DNA TGCAGCGCCTCTCTTGGGCTAGCGGGAAGCAGAGATACGCAGTATTTT. Protein product: CSASLGLAGSRDTQYF.

This clone occurred once. The rearrangement uses TRBV2 and TRBJ1-1; no firm D call. This CDR3 region has 12 residues. CDR1 SNHLY and CDR2 FYNNEI come from the germline V gene. The V end was cut by 6 bases, the J end by 2 bases, with 7 bases between. CDR3 region: CASSPTNTEAFF. DNA of the CDR3: TGTGCCAGCAGCCCAACTAACACTGAAGCTTTCTTT.

The genes are TRBV7-9 and TRBJ1-3; unclear D gene. The V end was cut by 2 bases, the J end by 7 bases, with 12 bases between. CDR3 length equals 14 residues. Germline CDR1 is SEHNR and CDR2 is FQNEAQ (reference sequence). The CDR3 region is CASSLNSPRNTIYF. The CDR3 DNA reads TGTGCCAGCAGCTTAAATAGCCCGCGGAACACCATATATTTT.

This clone was seen just once. The genes are TRBV28 and TRBJ1-2; D is possibly TRBD1 (5 bases). The V gene lost 2 bases and the J gene lost 8 bases, with 12 bases spanning the gap. The CDR3 is made up of 13 amino acids. The V gene's germline CDR1 is MDHEN and CDR2 SYDVKM. The CDR3, as DNA: TGTGCCAGCAGTTTAGGGGCAGGGAAAGGCTACACCTTC. This translates into CASSLGAGKGYTF.

This clone has only one observation. The rearrangement uses TRBV5-1 and TRBJ1-2, with 8 bases lining up with TRBD1. The germline V gene has CDR1 SGHRS and CDR2 YFSETQ. There are 14 residues in the CDR3. The V gene end was trimmed by 7 bases and the J gene end by 0 bases; junction bases not matched to a gene: 5. The CDR3 reads CASRDRTANYGYTF. The CDR3 region has the DNA TGCGCCAGCCGGGACAGGACTGCTAACTATGGCTACACCTTC.

This chain uses TRBV9 with TRBJ2-1; 9 bases map to TRBD2. The ends lost 4 bases at V and 9 bases at J; junction bases unmatched: 14. The CDR3 runs 16 residues. Germline CDR1 reads SGDLS; CDR2 reads YYNGEE. The CDR3 reads CASSPSGRGGQGEQFF. CDR3 nucleotide sequence: TGTGCCAGCAGCCCCTCGGGGCGGGGGGGCCAGGGTGAGCAGTTCTTC.

This clone has only one observation. The rearrangement joins TRBV18 to TRBJ1-6; the match to TRBD1 covers 7 bases. With 3 bases clipped from V and 4 bases from J, the junction kept 0 bases outside the gene matches. CDR1 KGHSH and CDR2 LQKENI come from the germline V gene. The CDR3 consists of 14 residues. The CDR3 region has the DNA TGTGCCAGCTCACCGGGACAGTATAATTCACCCCTCCACTTT. Translating gives CASSPGQYNSPLHF. Filled out from reference TRBV18 and TRBJ1-6, the complete variable domain reads NAGVMQNPRHLVRRRGQEARLRCSPMKGHSHVYWYRQLPEEGLKFMVYLQKENIIDESGMPKERFSAEFPKEGPSILRIQQVVRGDSAAYFCASSPGQYNSPLHFGNGTRLTVT.

This chain links TRBV28 with TRBJ1-6, with 7 bases aligning to TRBD1. The CDR3 has 15 residues. Germline V gives CDR1 MDHEN, CDR2 SYDVKM. The ends lost 3 bases at V and 7 bases at J; junction bases unmatched: 6. CDR3: CASSFAAGGNSPLHF. The CDR3 DNA reads as TGTGCCAGCAGTTTCGCGGCAGGGGGGAATTCACCCCTCCACTTT.

V usage is TRBV5-1 and J usage is TRBJ1-2; D remains unclear. The CDR3 sequence is 15 residues long. V gave up 0 bases and J gave up 8 bases, with 17 bases separating them. The V gene's germline CDR1 is SGHRS and CDR2 YFSETQ. CDR3 in DNA: TGCGCCAGCAGCTTGGGAGAGAGATTATTATGGGGCTACACCTTC. Protein sequence: CASSLGERLLWGYTF.

The chain carries TRBV10-1 and TRBJ2-5, with D possibly being TRBD1 (6 bases). Per germline, CDR1 WNHNN and CDR2 SYGVQD (reference sequence). The CDR3 is made up of 13 amino acids. Trimming cost V 1 base and J 6 bases, with 9 bases left between them. CDR3 coding DNA: TGCGCCAGCAGTGAGTGGGGGCTGAAGACCCAGTACTTC. It specifies CASSEWGLKTQYF.

The V call is TRBV6-5, the J call TRBJ1-1, with 10 nucleotides matching TRBD1. Germline V gene data show CDR1 as MNHEY and CDR2 as SVGAGI. With 6 bases clipped from V and 5 bases from J, the junction kept 6 bases outside the gene matches. The CDR3 contains 14 residues. CDR3 sequence: CASRRTGGRTEAFF. The CDR3 nucleotides read TGTGCCAGCAGACGGACAGGGGGTAGGACTGAAGCTTTCTTT.

The rearrangement links TRBV3-1 (or the pseudogene TRBV3-2) to TRBJ1-2; 10 bases align to TRBD1. CDR1 is LGHDT and CDR2 is YNNKEL in the germline V gene (reference sequence). This CDR3 spans 15 amino acids. Germline trimming cut 1 base from V and 8 bases from J; bases unmatched to any gene: 7. The CDR3: CASSQGGQGVSGYTF. CDR3 nucleotide sequence: TGTGCCAGCAGCCAAGGAGGACAGGGGGTGAGCGGCTACACCTTC.

This chain connects TRBV3-1 (or the pseudogene TRBV3-2) to TRBJ2-1, with D possibly being TRBD2 (5 bases). The V end was cut by 3 bases, the J end by 2 bases, with 14 bases between. Germline assignment: CDR1 LGHDT and CDR2 YNNKEL (reference sequence). The CDR3 has 16 amino acids. DNA for the CDR3: TGTGCCAGCAGCCAGTTTTTACGGGGTACCTACAATGAGCAGTTCTTC. Protein: CASSQFLRGTYNEQFF.

The chain has TRBV29-1 and TRBJ2-1, with 16 nucleotides matching TRBD2. The V gene end was trimmed by 7 bases and the J gene end by 8 bases; junction bases not matched to a gene: 2. The CDR3 loop spans 13 amino acids. Germline loops: CDR1 SQVTM, CDR2 ANQGSEA. CDR3 sequence: CSGGTSGRDEQFF. In nucleotides, the CDR3 is TGCAGCGGAGGGACTAGCGGGAGGGATGAGCAGTTCTTC.

The genes are TRBV5-1 and TRBJ2-7, with TRBD1 as a possible D gene (7 bases). The germline gives CDR1 SGHRS, CDR2 YFSETQ. V lost 3 bases and J 2 bases, leaving 12 bases between the germline ends. This CDR3 is built from 14 residues. CDR3 DNA sequence: TGCGCCAGCAGCTCCGCAGGGGGGCCCTACGAGCAGTACTTC. It translates to CASSSAGGPYEQYF.

The V gene is TRBV28, the J gene TRBJ1-3, with D perhaps matching TRBD1 (5 bases). Trimming took 8 bases from V and 7 from J, leaving 15 bases between them. This CDR3 has 13 amino acids. CDR1 is MDHEN and CDR2 is SYDVKM in the germline V gene. The chain's CDR3 is CASRDSKGNTIYF. The DNA for the CDR3 is TGTGCCAGCCGGGACTCGAAGGGGAACACCATATATTTT. Drawing the rest from reference TRBV28 and TRBJ1-3, the complete variable domain is DVKVTQSSRYLVKRTGEKVFLECVQDMDHENMFWYRQDPGLGLRLIYFSYDVKMKEKGDIPEGYSVSREKKERFSLILESASTNQTSMYLCASRDSKGNTIYFGEGSWLTVV.

The chain combines TRBV5-1 with TRBJ2-7, with D unclear. Germline CDR1 SGHRS, CDR2 YFSETQ. The CDR3 loop spans 14 amino acids. V was shortened by 6 bases and J by 0 bases, with 13 bases between the two germline ends. DNA of the CDR3: TGCGCCAGCAACGGGTCACCGAGCTCCTACGAGCAGTACTTC. It yields the protein CASNGSPSSYEQYF.

This clone was recorded only once. The genes are TRBV4-2 and TRBJ2-1, with 8 bases lining up with TRBD2. The V segment lost 2 bases and the J segment 7 bases; nucleotides outside the gene matches: 4. Germline V gives CDR1 LGHNA, CDR2 YNFKEQ. The CDR3 contains 14 residues. The CDR3 here is CASSQLGLENEQFF. CDR3 sequence (DNA): TGTGCCAGCAGCCAATTGGGACTAGAGAATGAGCAGTTCTTC.

The chain links TRBV19 to TRBJ1-2; D not resolved. CDR3 size: 11 residues. V was shortened by 8 bases and J by 4 bases, with 8 bases between the two germline ends. Germline assignment: CDR1 LNHDA and CDR2 SQIVND (reference sequence). CDR3 residues: CASGSGYGYTF. The CDR3 nucleotides read TGTGCCAGTGGATCGGGCTATGGCTACACCTTC.

The CDR3 sequence is CASRLAGEGNEQFF. DNA for the CDR3: TGTGCCAGCAGACTAGCGGGAGAGGGAAATGAGCAGTTCTTC. The rearrangement joins TRBV27 to TRBJ2-1, with 11 bases matching TRBD2. The CDR3 length is 14 residues. After removal of 6 bases from V and 7 bases from J, the junction contained 5 bases not matched to a gene. The germline gives CDR1 MNHEY, CDR2 SMNVEV (reference sequence).

The CDR3 region is CASSPFSGEQYF. The DNA for the CDR3 is TGTGCCAGCAGTCCTTTTTCGGGAGAGCAGTACTTC. The rearrangement uses TRBV27 and TRBJ2-7; D might be TRBD2 (5 bases). The germline V gene has CDR1 MNHEY and CDR2 SMNVEV (reference sequence). V was trimmed by 5 bases and J by 7 bases, leaving 12 bases between them. The CDR3 runs to 12 residues.

This clone was detected a few times. The chain has TRBV3-1 (or the pseudogene TRBV3-2) and TRBJ2-7, with D maybe TRBD2 (5 bases). Between the trimmed V and J ends, which lost 0 bases and 13 bases, there was a span of 13 bases. The germline CDR1 and CDR2 sequences are LGHDT and YNNKEL (reference sequence). The CDR3 spans 12 residues. DNA for the CDR3: TGTGCCAGCAGCCAAGAGGCTTCTAGCTTATACTTC. Its protein product is CASSQEASSLYF.

The chain employs TRBV28 and TRBJ2-6; no definite D call. V was clipped by 7 bases and J by 3 bases, with 13 bases between them. Germline loops: CDR1 MDHEN, CDR2 SYDVKM. The CDR3 totals 15 residues. CDR3: CASITWRGGANVLTF. CDR3 nucleotides: TGTGCCAGCATAACCTGGAGAGGTGGGGCCAACGTCCTGACTTTC. Using reference TRBV28 and TRBJ2-6 for the parts outside the CDR3, the full variable domain is DVKVTQSSRYLVKRTGEKVFLECVQDMDHENMFWYRQDPGLGLRLIYFSYDVKMKEKGDIPEGYSVSREKKERFSLILESASTNQTSMYLCASITWRGGANVLTFGAGSRLTVL.

The sample holds one count of this clone. The chain couples TRBV6-5 to TRBJ1-2; D not resolved. The germline V gene has CDR1 MNHEY and CDR2 SVGAGI. The CDR3 loop spans 15 amino acids. The V end lost 0 bases, the J end lost 0 bases, and 8 bases lay between the germline ends. Here the CDR3 reads CASSYSIGANYGYTF. The CDR3 nucleotides read TGTGCCAGCAGTTACTCGATAGGAGCTAACTATGGCTACACCTTC.

In DNA form, the CDR3 reads TGTGCCAGCAGACGTCAGGGGCCGGGCACCGGGGAGCTGTTTTTT. Protein product: CASRRQGPGTGELFF. The chain carries TRBV6-5 and TRBJ2-2; D is perhaps TRBD1 (6 bases). The CDR3 spans 15 residues. Germline lookup yields CDR1 MNHEY and CDR2 SVGAGI. V lost 6 bases, J lost 4 bases, and 15 bases lay in between.